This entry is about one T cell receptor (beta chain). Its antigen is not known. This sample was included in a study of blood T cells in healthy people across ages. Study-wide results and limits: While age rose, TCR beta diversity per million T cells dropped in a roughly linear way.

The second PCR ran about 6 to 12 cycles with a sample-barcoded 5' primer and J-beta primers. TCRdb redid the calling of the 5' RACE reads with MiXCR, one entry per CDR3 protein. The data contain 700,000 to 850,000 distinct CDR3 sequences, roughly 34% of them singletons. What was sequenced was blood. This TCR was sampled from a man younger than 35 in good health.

CDR3 in amino acids: CASSQAGDEQYF. DNA of the CDR3: TGTGCCAGCAGCCAAGCGGGAGACGAGCAGTACTTC. The J gene is TRBJ2-7, the V gene TRBV16, with TRBD2 matching 7 bases. Germline loops: CDR1 KGHSY, CDR2 FQNENV. This CDR3 is built from 12 residues. With V trimmed by 2 bases and J by 5 bases, 0 bases remained unmatched.